This is a list of T cell receptor beta chains from one sample in a study of technical replicates of blood from a handful of donors. Libraries were prepared by immunoSEQ multiplex PCR; TCRdb keeps only in-frame clonotypes and omits some of them. The sample contains 70,000 to 95,000 clones, 85% to 95% of which appear only once. The sequenced material came from T cells isolated from PBMCs. All receptors derive from a human donor in good health. The CDR3 runs from the conserved cysteine through the conserved F or W. D genes are given only for firm matches. The size entry is marked missing in some rows and otherwise reads once, few, many or a size class.

J: TRBJ1-2; V: TRBV5-6; size: -; D: -; length: 15; CDR3: CASSLGQPKYYGYTF; DNA: TGTGCCAGCAGCCTCGGACAGCCCAAATACTATGGCTACACCTTC
J: TRBJ2-5; V: TRBV21-1; size: -; D: -; length: 14; CDR3: CASAAGTGQETQYF; DNA: TGTGCCTCCGCTGCCGGGACAGGGCAAGAGACCCAGTACTTC
J: TRBJ2-3; V: TRBV19; size: -; D: -; length: 11; CDR3: CATLKGDTQYF; DNA: TGTGCCACCCTTAAGGGGGATACGCAGTATTTT
J: TRBJ1-5; V: TRBV4-1; size: -; D: -; length: 14; CDR3: CASSQDPSPQPQHF; DNA: TGCGCCAGCAGCCAAGATCCGAGTCCTCAGCCCCAGCATTTT
J: TRBJ2-7; V: TRBV18; size: -; D: TRBD2; length: 16; CDR3: CASSPPEGLPLRQQYF; DNA: TGTGCCAGCTCACCACCTGAGGGACTACCACTACGACAGCAGTACTTC
J: TRBJ2-1; V: TRBV10-3; size: -; D: TRBD1; length: 16; CDR3: CAISESGQVYYNEQFF; DNA: TGTGCCATCAGTGAGTCGGGACAGGTCTACTACAATGAGCAGTTCTTC
J: TRBJ2-3; V: TRBV27; size: -; D: TRBD2; length: 19; CDR3: CASSFYLATSGRTKDTQYF; DNA: TGTGCCAGCAGCTTTTATCTGGCTACTAGCGGGAGGACAAAAGATACGCAGTATTTT
J: TRBJ2-7; V: TRBV10-3; size: -; D: TRBD1; length: 15; CDR3: CAISGTRDRFYEQYF; DNA: TGTGCCATCAGTGGGACCCGGGACAGATTCTACGAGCAGTACTTC
J: TRBJ1-2; V: TRBV4-2; size: -; D: -; length: 15; CDR3: CASSQEVTTGYGYTF; DNA: TGTGCCAGCAGCCAAGAAGTAACCACGGGCTATGGCTACACCTTC
J: TRBJ1-4; V: TRBV4-1; size: -; D: -; length: 15; CDR3: CASSHGAGGNEKLFF; DNA: TGCGCCAGCAGCCATGGGGCAGGCGGAAATGAAAAACTGTTTTTT
J: TRBJ2-1; V: TRBV25-1; size: -; D: -; length: 15; CDR3: CASSEGREAYNEQFF; DNA: TGTGCCAGCAGTGAGGGCAGGGAGGCCTACAATGAGCAGTTCTTC
J: TRBJ2-7; V: TRBV4-2; size: once; D: TRBD1; length: 17; CDR3: CASSQGKLRDRAYEQYF; DNA: TGTGCCAGCAGCCAAGGAAAACTCCGGGACAGAGCCTACGAGCAGTACTTC
J: TRBJ1-1; V: TRBV7-2; size: -; D: -; length: 15; CDR3: CASSFLDGRDTEAFF; DNA: TGTGCCAGCAGCTTCTTGGACGGCAGGGACACTGAAGCTTTCTTT
J: TRBJ2-1; V: TRBV27; size: -; D: TRBD1; length: 22; CDR3: CASSLSGGLRSRSSSQSNEQFF; DNA: TGTGCCAGCAGTTTATCAGGGGGCCTGAGATCCCGGAGCTCCTCTCAATCCAATGAGCAGTTCTTC
J: TRBJ2-1; V: TRBV25-1; size: -; D: TRBD1; length: 15; CDR3: CASSSRGGPYNEQFF; DNA: TGTGCCAGCAGTTCCCGAGGGGGCCCCTACAATGAGCAGTTCTTC
J: TRBJ2-7; V: TRBV27; size: -; D: TRBD2; length: 15; CDR3: CASSRSGLVGDEQYF; DNA: TGTGCCAGCAGCAGATCCGGACTAGTCGGGGACGAGCAGTACTTC
J: TRBJ2-3; V: TRBV5-4; size: -; D: TRBD2; length: 17; CDR3: CASRSRLAGVGTDTQYF; DNA: TGTGCCAGCAGATCCCGACTAGCGGGAGTTGGAACAGATACGCAGTATTTT
J: TRBJ1-2; V: TRBV28; size: -; D: -; length: 14; CDR3: CASSFTGTRYGYTF; DNA: TGTGCCAGCAGTTTTACCGGGACACGCTATGGCTACACCTTC
J: TRBJ2-7; V: TRBV20-1; size: -; D: -; length: 11; CDR3: CSAYDTSEQYF; DNA: TGCAGTGCTTACGACACTTCCGAGCAGTACTTC
J: TRBJ2-7; V: TRBV6-5; size: -; D: TRBD2; length: 13; CDR3: CASSYSGGSRQYF; DNA: TGTGCCAGCAGTTACTCGGGGGGGTCGAGACAGTACTTC
J: TRBJ2-5; V: TRBV23-1; size: -; D: -; length: 14; CDR3: CASSQSEGKETQYF; DNA: TGCGCCAGCAGTCAATCGGAGGGAAAAGAGACCCAGTACTTC
J: TRBJ2-1; V: TRBV27; size: -; D: TRBD2; length: 16; CDR3: CASRSTTSGRALEQFF; DNA: TGTGCCAGCAGATCAACTACTAGCGGGAGGGCCCTTGAGCAGTTCTTC
J: TRBJ2-7; V: TRBV10-2; size: -; D: -; length: 16; CDR3: CASSDEEGRVSYEQYF; DNA: TGCGCCAGCAGTGATGAGGAGGGGCGTGTCTCCTACGAGCAGTACTTC
J: TRBJ1-1; V: TRBV7-9; size: few; D: -; length: 14; CDR3: CASSFGVGFTEAFF; DNA: TGTGCCAGCAGCTTCGGGGTGGGTTTCACTGAAGCTTTCTTT
J: TRBJ1-3; V: TRBV7-6; size: -; D: -; length: 14; CDR3: CASSFSGVGNTIYF; DNA: TGTGCCAGCAGCTTCTCGGGGGTCGGAAACACCATATATTTT
J: TRBJ2-2; V: TRBV10-1; size: -; D: -; length: 14; CDR3: CASTDITGTGELFF; DNA: TGCGCCAGCACGGATATTACGGGAACCGGGGAGCTGTTTTTT
J: TRBJ2-7; V: TRBV7-9; size: once; D: -; length: 12; CDR3: CASTPGGYEQYF; DNA: TGTGCCAGCACCCCCGGGGGCTACGAGCAGTACTTC
J: TRBJ2-2; V: TRBV19; size: -; D: -; length: 16; CDR3: CASSIWSRQSTGELFF; DNA: TGTGCCAGTAGTATTTGGTCGAGGCAGAGCACCGGGGAGCTGTTTTTT
J: TRBJ2-5; V: TRBV5-4; size: -; D: TRBD2; length: 14; CDR3: CASSFGLVGETQYF; DNA: TGTGCCAGCAGCTTTGGACTAGTGGGAGAGACCCAGTACTTC
J: TRBJ2-1; V: TRBV5-1; size: -; D: TRBD2; length: 16; CDR3: CASSLVMLAGGNEQFF; DNA: TGCGCCAGCAGCTTGGTTATGCTAGCGGGAGGCAATGAGCAGTTCTTC
J: TRBJ1-1; V: TRBV9; size: -; D: -; length: 13; CDR3: CASKSGEGTEAFF; DNA: TGTGCCAGCAAGTCAGGGGAAGGCACTGAAGCTTTCTTT
J: TRBJ2-7; V: TRBV4-1; size: -; D: -; length: 13; CDR3: CASSRGSYYEQYF; DNA: TGCGCCAGCAGCCGGGGCAGCTACTACGAGCAGTACTTC
J: TRBJ2-7; V: TRBV4-1; size: -; D: -; length: 15; CDR3: CASSRILAGVYEQYF; DNA: TGCGCCAGCAGCCGGATCCTAGCAGGTGTGTACGAGCAGTACTTC
J: TRBJ2-7; V: TRBV5-1; size: -; D: TRBD2; length: 14; CDR3: CASKTSGGPYEQYF; DNA: TGCGCCAGCAAGACTAGCGGGGGCCCCTACGAGCAGTACTTC
J: TRBJ2-1; V: TRBV28; size: -; D: -; length: 18; CDR3: CASSLWGADWRTLGEQFF; DNA: TGTGCCAGCAGTTTATGGGGGGCAGACTGGAGAACCCTCGGTGAGCAGTTCTTC
J: TRBJ2-5; V: TRBV9; size: -; D: TRBD2; length: 19; CDR3: CASSVGGLAGGPVGETQYF; DNA: TGTGCCAGCAGCGTAGGCGGACTAGCGGGGGGGCCCGTAGGAGAGACCCAGTACTTC
J: TRBJ1-1; V: TRBV6-1; size: once; D: -; length: 14; CDR3: CASSDLQGPTEAFF; DNA: TGTGCCAGCAGTGATCTACAGGGACCCACTGAAGCTTTCTTT
J: TRBJ2-2; V: TRBV7-8; size: once; D: TRBD2; length: 16; CDR3: CASSPVAGDHTGELFF; DNA: TGTGCCAGCAGCCCTGTAGCGGGGGACCACACCGGGGAGCTGTTTTTT
J: TRBJ2-2; V: TRBV2; size: few; D: TRBD2; length: 15; CDR3: CASSVLAGNTGELFF; DNA: TGTGCCAGCAGTGTTTTAGCGGGCAACACCGGGGAGCTGTTTTTT
J: TRBJ2-5; V: TRBV19; size: once; D: TRBD2; length: 17; CDR3: CASSSMRTSGTQETQYF; DNA: TGTGCCAGTAGCAGTATGAGGACTAGCGGGACTCAAGAGACCCAGTACTTC
J: TRBJ2-2; V: TRBV5-1; size: -; D: TRBD2; length: 19; CDR3: CASSSRGLAEPAGTGELFF; DNA: TGCGCCAGCAGCTCTAGGGGACTAGCGGAGCCAGCGGGCACCGGGGAGCTGTTTTTT
J: TRBJ2-2; V: TRBV30; size: -; D: TRBD2; length: 14; CDR3: CAWSSGLATGELFF; DNA: TGTGCCTGGAGTAGTGGACTAGCTACCGGGGAGCTGTTTTTT
J: TRBJ2-7; V: TRBV7-2; size: -; D: -; length: 13; CDR3: CASSLTIDYEQYF; DNA: TGTGCCAGCAGCTTAACTATAGACTACGAGCAGTACTTC
J: TRBJ2-5; V: TRBV7-6; size: -; D: TRBD1; length: 16; CDR3: CASSIGTGGAKETQYF; DNA: TGTGCCAGCAGCATAGGGACAGGGGGAGCCAAAGAGACCCAGTACTTC
J: TRBJ1-2; V: TRBV19; size: -; D: TRBD1; length: 16; CDR3: CASSTLQGAVTYGYTF; DNA: TGTGCCAGTAGTACCCTACAGGGGGCAGTAACCTATGGCTACACCTTC
J: TRBJ2-5; V: TRBV19; size: -; D: -; length: 16; CDR3: CASSIDQGGLQETQYF; DNA: TGTGCCAGTAGTATAGATCAGGGTGGCCTCCAAGAGACCCAGTACTTC
J: TRBJ2-2; V: TRBV5-1; size: -; D: TRBD2; length: 15; CDR3: CASSLGTGGTGELFF; DNA: TGCGCCAGCAGCTTGGGGACGGGGGGCACCGGGGAGCTGTTTTTT
J: TRBJ1-5; V: TRBV28; size: once; D: TRBD1; length: 15; CDR3: CASRGQGGGNQPQHF; DNA: TGTGCCAGCAGGGGACAGGGAGGGGGCAATCAGCCCCAGCATTTT
J: TRBJ2-1; V: TRBV9; size: -; D: TRBD1; length: 13; CDR3: CASSVDRGNEQFF; DNA: TGTGCCAGCAGCGTGGACAGGGGGAATGAGCAGTTCTTC
J: TRBJ2-5; V: TRBV29-1; size: -; D: -; length: 15; CDR3: CSLKAGGPYQETQYF; DNA: TGCAGCCTCAAGGCCGGGGGGCCGTACCAAGAGACCCAGTACTTC
J: TRBJ1-2; V: TRBV7-9; size: -; D: -; length: 14; CDR3: CASSWDSHGDGYTF; DNA: TGTGCCAGCAGCTGGGACTCCCATGGAGATGGCTACACCTTC
J: TRBJ1-1; V: TRBV27; size: -; D: TRBD1; length: 20; CDR3: CASSESGTVHFIMMNTEAFF; DNA: TGTGCCAGCAGCGAATCCGGGACAGTTCATTTTATCATGATGAACACTGAAGCTTTCTTT
J: TRBJ2-5; V: TRBV11-2; size: once; D: TRBD2; length: 16; CDR3: CASSLGLSGGRETQYF; DNA: TGTGCCAGCAGCTTAGGGCTTAGCGGGGGGCGAGAGACCCAGTACTTC
J: TRBJ2-6; V: TRBV6-4; size: -; D: TRBD1; length: 18; CDR3: CASSDTGTGGSGANVLTF; DNA: TGTGCCAGCAGTGATACCGGGACAGGGGGCTCTGGGGCCAACGTCCTGACTTTC
J: TRBJ1-1; V: TRBV19; size: once; D: -; length: 15; CDR3: CASSMIGAVGTEAFF; DNA: TGTGCCAGTAGTATGATAGGGGCAGTAGGTACTGAAGCTTTCTTT
J: TRBJ2-1; V: TRBV29-1; size: -; D: -; length: 14; CDR3: CSVARTDNYNEQFF; DNA: TGCAGCGTCGCGAGGACAGACAACTACAATGAGCAGTTCTTC
J: TRBJ1-5; V: TRBV7-4; size: -; D: TRBD1; length: 14; CDR3: CASPRTGPLQPQHF; DNA: TGTGCCAGCCCGCGGACAGGACCCCTTCAGCCCCAGCATTTT
J: TRBJ2-5; V: TRBV5-6; size: -; D: TRBD2; length: 14; CDR3: CASSPGLAEETQYF; DNA: TGTGCCAGCAGCCCCGGACTAGCGGAAGAGACCCAGTACTTC
J: TRBJ2-3; V: TRBV19; size: -; D: TRBD1; length: 16; CDR3: CASSTLPGQGTDTQYF; DNA: TGTGCCAGTAGTACCCTACCGGGACAGGGCACAGATACGCAGTATTTT